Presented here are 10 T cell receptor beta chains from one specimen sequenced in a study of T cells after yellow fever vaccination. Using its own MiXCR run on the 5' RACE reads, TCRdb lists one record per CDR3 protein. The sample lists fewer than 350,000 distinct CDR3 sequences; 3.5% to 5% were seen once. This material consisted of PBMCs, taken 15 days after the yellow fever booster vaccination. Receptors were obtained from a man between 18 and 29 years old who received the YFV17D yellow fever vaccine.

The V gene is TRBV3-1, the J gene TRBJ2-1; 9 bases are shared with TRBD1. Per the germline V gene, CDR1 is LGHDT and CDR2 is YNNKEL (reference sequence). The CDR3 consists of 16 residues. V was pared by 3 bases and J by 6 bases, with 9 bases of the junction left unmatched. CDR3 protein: CASSQARDRVANEQFF. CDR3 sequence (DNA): TGTGCCAGCAGCCAGGCCCGGGACAGGGTGGCCAATGAGCAGTTCTTC.

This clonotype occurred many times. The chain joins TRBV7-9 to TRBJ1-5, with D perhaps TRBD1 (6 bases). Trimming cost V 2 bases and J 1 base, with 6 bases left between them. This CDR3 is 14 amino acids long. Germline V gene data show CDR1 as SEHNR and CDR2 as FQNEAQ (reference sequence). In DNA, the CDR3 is TGTGCCAGCAGCTTAACAGGGAGCAATCAGCCCCAGCATTTT. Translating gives CASSLTGSNQPQHF.

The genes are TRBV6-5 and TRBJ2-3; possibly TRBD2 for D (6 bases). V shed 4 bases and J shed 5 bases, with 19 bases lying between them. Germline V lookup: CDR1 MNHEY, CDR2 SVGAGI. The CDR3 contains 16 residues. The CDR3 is CASSSHFGGWGDTQYF. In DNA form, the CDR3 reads TGTGCCAGCAGTTCCCACTTCGGGGGATGGGGAGATACGCAGTATTTT.

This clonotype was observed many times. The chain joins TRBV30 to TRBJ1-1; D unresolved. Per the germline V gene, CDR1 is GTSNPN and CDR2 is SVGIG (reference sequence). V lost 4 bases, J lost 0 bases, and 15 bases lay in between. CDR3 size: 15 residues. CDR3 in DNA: TGTGCCTGGAAACAGATCCTAGCTATGAACACTGAAGCTTTCTTT. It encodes CAWKQILAMNTEAFF.

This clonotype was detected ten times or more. This CDR3 reads CASSVELAGGLNEQFF. CDR3 in DNA: TGCGCCAGCAGCGTAGAACTAGCGGGGGGCCTCAATGAGCAGTTCTTC. The V call is TRBV5-1, the J call TRBJ2-1; 12 positions match TRBD2. J lost 6 bases, V lost 4 bases, and 8 bases had no gene match. The CDR3 extends over 16 amino acids. Germline V gives CDR1 SGHRS, CDR2 YFSETQ.

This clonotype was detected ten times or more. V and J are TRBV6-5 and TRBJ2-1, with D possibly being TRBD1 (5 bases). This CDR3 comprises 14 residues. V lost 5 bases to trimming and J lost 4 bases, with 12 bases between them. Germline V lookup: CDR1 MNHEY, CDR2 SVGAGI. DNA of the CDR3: TGTGCCAGCAGTCAAGGGGCCCATTACAATGAGCAGTTCTTC. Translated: CASSQGAHYNEQFF.

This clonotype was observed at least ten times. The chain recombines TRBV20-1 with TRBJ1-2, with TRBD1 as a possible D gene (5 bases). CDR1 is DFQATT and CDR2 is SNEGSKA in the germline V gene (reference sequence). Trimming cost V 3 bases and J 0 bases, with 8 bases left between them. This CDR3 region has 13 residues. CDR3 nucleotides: TGCAGTGCTAGCAGGGAATCTAACTATGGCTACACCTTC. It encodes CSASRESNYGYTF.

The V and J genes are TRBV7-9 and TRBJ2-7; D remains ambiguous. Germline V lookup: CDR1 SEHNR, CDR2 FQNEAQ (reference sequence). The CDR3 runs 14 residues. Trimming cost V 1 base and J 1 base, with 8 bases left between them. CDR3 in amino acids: CASSLEDVSYEQYF. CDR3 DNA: TGTGCCAGCAGCTTAGAGGATGTGTCCTACGAGCAGTACTTC.

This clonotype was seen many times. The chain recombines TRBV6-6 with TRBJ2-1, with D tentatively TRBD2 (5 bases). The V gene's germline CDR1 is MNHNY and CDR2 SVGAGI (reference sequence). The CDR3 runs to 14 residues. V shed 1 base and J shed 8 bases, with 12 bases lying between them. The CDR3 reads CASSYWESKDEQFF. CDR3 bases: TGTGCCAGCAGTTACTGGGAGTCCAAGGATGAGCAGTTCTTC.

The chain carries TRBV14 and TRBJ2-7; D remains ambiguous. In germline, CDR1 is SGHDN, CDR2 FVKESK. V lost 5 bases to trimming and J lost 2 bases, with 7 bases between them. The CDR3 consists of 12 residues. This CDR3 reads CASSYGTYEQYV. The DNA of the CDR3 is TGTGCCAGCAGCTACGGTACCTACGAGCAGTACGTC.